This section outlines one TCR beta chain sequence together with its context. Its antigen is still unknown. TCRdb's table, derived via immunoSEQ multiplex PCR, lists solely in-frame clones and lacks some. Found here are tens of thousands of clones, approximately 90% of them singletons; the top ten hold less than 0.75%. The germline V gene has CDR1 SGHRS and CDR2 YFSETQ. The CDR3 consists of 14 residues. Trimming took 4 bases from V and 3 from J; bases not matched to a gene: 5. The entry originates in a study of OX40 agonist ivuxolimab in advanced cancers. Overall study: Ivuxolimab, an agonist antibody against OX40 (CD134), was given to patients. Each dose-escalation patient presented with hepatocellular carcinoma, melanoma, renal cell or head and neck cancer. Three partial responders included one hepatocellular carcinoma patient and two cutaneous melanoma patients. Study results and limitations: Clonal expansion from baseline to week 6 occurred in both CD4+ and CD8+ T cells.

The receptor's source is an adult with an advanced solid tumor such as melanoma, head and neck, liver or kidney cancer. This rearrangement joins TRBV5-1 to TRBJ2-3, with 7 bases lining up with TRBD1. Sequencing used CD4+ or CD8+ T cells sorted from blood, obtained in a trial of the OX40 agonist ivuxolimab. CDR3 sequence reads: CASSRRQGTDTQYF. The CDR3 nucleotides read TGCGCCAGCAGCAGAAGACAGGGAACAGATACGCAGTATTTT.